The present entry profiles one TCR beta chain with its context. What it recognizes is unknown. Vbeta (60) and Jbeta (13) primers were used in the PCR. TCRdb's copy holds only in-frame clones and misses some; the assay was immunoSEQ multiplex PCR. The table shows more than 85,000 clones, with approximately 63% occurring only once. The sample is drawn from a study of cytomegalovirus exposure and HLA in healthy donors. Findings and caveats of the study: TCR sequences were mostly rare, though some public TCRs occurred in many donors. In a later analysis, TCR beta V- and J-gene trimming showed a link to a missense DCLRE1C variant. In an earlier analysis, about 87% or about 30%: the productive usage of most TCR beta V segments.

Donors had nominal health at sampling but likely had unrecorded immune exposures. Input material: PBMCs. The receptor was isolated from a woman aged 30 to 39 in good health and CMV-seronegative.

In nucleotides, the CDR3 is TGTGCCAGCAGCCAAGTTCGTTGGAGTGACTATGGCTACACCTTC. It translates to CASSQVRWSDYGYTF. The chain recombines TRBV16 with TRBJ1-2; D unclear. The V end was cut by 2 bases, the J end by 3 bases, with 13 bases between. This CDR3 spans 15 amino acids. The germline CDR1 and CDR2 sequences are KGHSY and FQNENV.